These 30 T cell receptor beta chains were sequenced from one sample in a study of graft-versus-host responses after intestinal transplantation (dated by TCRdb to about 2021). The library was obtained by the immunoSEQ multiplex PCR assay. TCRdb re-hosts the immuneACCESS table, in-frame sequences only. Its copies lack some clones; in the studies checked, an unresolved V gene accounts for under half of them, and the cause for the rest is not known. The sample table records 30,000 to 40,000 clones; 75% to 90% of these occur just once. About 3.5% of the sample lies in the top ten. The specimen was PBMCs, collected about 160 weeks after transplant. Every receptor here comes from a human patient who received an intestinal transplant, so some T cells may come from the graft donor.

The DNA for the CDR3 is TGCGCCAGCAGCTCCGGACAGGGTGATCAGCCCCAGCATTTT. Translation gives CASSSGQGDQPQHF. This chain joins TRBV5-1 and TRBJ1-5, with 8 bases fitting TRBD1. Germline-derived CDR1 and CDR2 are SGHRS and YFSETQ. The ends lost 3 bases at V and 5 bases at J; junction bases unmatched: 4. This CDR3 comprises 14 residues.

By share of the sample, this clone is medium-sized. The chain is built from TRBV29-1 and TRBJ2-2; D remains unclear. CDR3 length: 12 amino acids. Trimming pared 5 bases from V and 1 base from J, leaving 5 bases between. Germline V gene data show CDR1 as SQVTM and CDR2 as ANQGSEA. In nucleotides, the CDR3 is TGCAGCGTTAGTAGGAACACCGGGGAGCTGTTTTTT. Its protein is CSVSRNTGELFF.

This chain uses TRBV2 with TRBJ1-2; 7 positions agree with TRBD1. This CDR3 comprises 15 residues. Germline V CDR1 and CDR2: SNHLY, FYNNEI. J was trimmed by 2 bases and V by 3 bases; bases with no gene match: 6. CDR3 protein: CASSDRDRVNYGYTF. The CDR3 nucleotides read TGTGCCAGCAGTGATCGGGACAGAGTCAACTATGGCTACACCTTC. Variable domain in full (rest from reference TRBV2 and TRBJ1-2): EPEVTQTPSHQVTQMGQEVILRCVPISNHLYFYWYRQILGQKVEFLVSFYNNEISEKSEIFDDQFSVERPDGSNFTLKIRSTKLEDSAMYFCASSDRDRVNYGYTFGSGTRLTVV.

The rearrangement links TRBV18 to TRBJ2-4, with a weak D call TRBD1 (5 bases). The germline V and J ends were trimmed by 2 bases and 6 bases, with 14 bases remaining between them. The CDR3 totals 15 residues. CDR1 KGHSH and CDR2 LQKENI come from the germline V gene. In DNA, the CDR3 is TGTGCCAGCTCACCAAACAGGCCCCTCGGAAACATTCAGTACTTC. It is translated as CASSPNRPLGNIQYF. Looking up the rest from reference TRBV18 and TRBJ2-4 gives the full variable domain: NAGVMQNPRHLVRRRGQEARLRCSPMKGHSHVYWYRQLPEEGLKFMVYLQKENIIDESGMPKERFSAEFPKEGPSILRIQQVVRGDSAAYFCASSPNRPLGNIQYFGAGTRLSVL.

The gene calls are TRBV10-1 and TRBJ1-6; 7 nucleotides line up with TRBD1. Germline assignment: CDR1 WNHNN and CDR2 SYGVQD (reference sequence). This CDR3 spans 13 amino acids. The junction had 9 bases not matched to a gene; V was cut back by 6 bases and J by 13 bases. CDR3: CASRRTGLEPLHF. CDR3 in DNA: TGCGCCAGCAGACGGACAGGATTAGAGCCCCTCCACTTT.

The rearrangement joins TRBV11-3 to TRBJ2-2; 9 bases line up with TRBD2. Germline V gives CDR1 SGHNT, CDR2 YENEEA. The CDR3 spans 16 residues. The V gene end was trimmed by 0 bases and the J gene end by 5 bases; junction bases not matched to a gene: 4. CDR3 residues: CASSLDGSGGTGELFF. CDR3 coding DNA: TGTGCCAGCAGCTTAGACGGGAGCGGGGGGACCGGGGAGCTGTTTTTT.

This clone came up once. The V call is TRBV10-3, the J call TRBJ2-1, with 7 bases lining up with TRBD2. V gave up 0 bases and J gave up 3 bases; unmatched junction bases: 2. Germline CDR1 ENHRY, CDR2 SYGVKD. This CDR3 spans 15 amino acids. The CDR3 sequence: CAISESGGFYNEQFF. The CDR3 DNA follows: TGTGCCATCAGTGAGTCCGGGGGGTTCTACAATGAGCAGTTCTTC.

A remark on this clone: This sample includes further DNA sequences coding for the same CDR3. This CDR3 reads CASSLVRGLPTGELFF. The DNA for the CDR3 is TGTGCCAGCAGCTTGGTCCGGGGACTACCCACCGGGGAGCTGTTTTTT. V gene TRBV13 combines with J gene TRBJ2-2; 7 positions agree with TRBD2. This CDR3 has 16 amino acids. Germline CDR1 and CDR2: PRHDT and FYEKMQ (reference sequence). V lost 3 bases, J lost 4 bases, and 8 bases stayed unmatched. Full variable domain (missing parts from reference TRBV13 and TRBJ2-2): AAGVIQSPRHLIKEKRETATLKCYPIPRHDTVYWYQQGPGQDPQFLISFYEKMQSDKGSIPDRFSAQQFSDYHSELNMSSLELGDSALYFCASSLVRGLPTGELFFGEGSRLTVL.

The rearrangement links TRBV4-1 to TRBJ1-2; no definite D call. V was trimmed by 1 base and J by 2 bases, leaving 11 bases between them. Germline V CDR1 and CDR2: MGHRA, YSYEKL. This CDR3 has 15 amino acids. In DNA, the CDR3 is TGCGCCAGCAGCCAAGTTGTGCAGGAGAACTATGGCTACACCTTC. It specifies CASSQVVQENYGYTF.

The chain couples TRBV2 to TRBJ2-7, with 7 bases that match TRBD1. Germline CDR1 SNHLY, CDR2 FYNNEI. The CDR3 spans 14 residues. V shed 3 bases, J shed 1 base, and the junction held 3 bases outside the gene matches. The CDR3 region is CASSDRGWSYEQYF. In DNA form, the CDR3 reads TGTGCCAGCAGTGACAGGGGGTGGTCCTACGAGCAGTACTTC.

This clone was seen just once. Sequence at one end of the junction differs from germline and may be a read error. Other DNA sequences in this sample translate to the same CDR3. V and J are TRBV27 and TRBJ2-6; D perhaps matches TRBD1 (5 bases). The CDR3 contains 13 residues. Looked up from germline, CDR1 is MNHEY and CDR2 is SMNVEV (reference sequence). The CDR3 spells CASSLSGANVLTF. The CDR3 nucleotides are TGTGCCAGCAGTTTATCTGGGGCCAACGTCCTGACCTTC.

CDR3 coding DNA: TGTGCCACCACTCGGCCAGGGAACACCGGGGAGCTGTTTTTT. It encodes CATTRPGNTGELFF. This chain uses TRBV6-5 with TRBJ2-2; no clear D. CDR1 and CDR2 (germline): MNHEY, SVGAGI. This CDR3 contains 14 residues. V was trimmed by 10 bases and J by 1 base, leaving 13 bases between them.

J is TRBJ2-3 and V is TRBV4-1; D remains unclear. V was cut by 1 base and J by 3 bases, with 20 bases left in between. The CDR3 runs to 18 residues. Germline lookup yields CDR1 MGHRA and CDR2 YSYEKL. The CDR3 bases are TGCGCCAGCAGCCAAGGAGTCTTAGGGCGATTCGGGACAGATACGCAGTATTTT. It encodes CASSQGVLGRFGTDTQYF.

CDR3 amino acids: CASSRDSLVGKLFF. The DNA for the CDR3 is TGTGCCAGCAGCCGGGACTCTCTCGTGGGAAAACTGTTTTTT. The rearrangement joins TRBV7-8 to TRBJ1-4; TRBD1 is a possible D gene (5 bases). CDR1 and CDR2 from the germline V gene are SGHVS and FQNEAQ. The CDR3 covers 14 residues. V was pared by 5 bases and J by 10 bases, with 17 bases between.

The chain links TRBV30 to TRBJ1-5; maybe TRBD1 (5 bases). This CDR3 spans 13 amino acids. Per the germline V gene, CDR1 is GTSNPN and CDR2 is SVGIG (reference sequence). V dropped 1 base and J dropped 4 bases, with 8 bases sitting between them. CDR3 sequence reads: CAWSGGKNQPQHF. In DNA form, the CDR3 reads TGTGCCTGGAGTGGGGGGAAAAATCAGCCCCAGCATTTT.

This chain connects TRBV28 to TRBJ1-2; D is undetermined. In germline, CDR1 is MDHEN, CDR2 SYDVKM. The CDR3 extends over 12 amino acids. The germline V and J ends were trimmed by 2 bases and 7 bases, with 8 bases remaining between them. CDR3: CASSLQLSGYTF. The DNA of the CDR3 is TGTGCCAGCAGTTTACAGTTGTCTGGCTACACCTTC.

This chain connects TRBV11-1 to TRBJ2-5, with a weak D call TRBD1 (5 bases). Trimming took off 4 bases at V and 4 bases at J, with 19 bases between the two ends. The V gene's germline CDR1 is SGHAT and CDR2 FQDESV (reference sequence). CDR3 length equals 16 residues. CDR3 region: CASSSPREPRGETQYF. DNA of the CDR3: TGTGCCAGCAGCTCACCCCGCGAGCCTAGGGGAGAGACCCAGTACTTC.

V and J are TRBV28 and TRBJ2-7; a possible D gene is TRBD1 (6 bases). This CDR3 contains 14 residues. Per germline, CDR1 MDHEN and CDR2 SYDVKM. V dropped 5 bases and J dropped 2 bases, with 13 bases sitting between them. CDR3 nucleotide sequence: TGTGCCAGCAGTCCCCCAGGGGCGACCTACGAGCAGTACTTC. It yields the protein CASSPPGATYEQYF.

The J gene is TRBJ1-5, the V gene TRBV28; D ambiguous. Germline lookup yields CDR1 MDHEN and CDR2 SYDVKM. Deletions cut 6 bases from V and 3 bases from J, with 15 bases between. This CDR3 is 15 amino acids long. CDR3: CASSDPGKTNQPQHF. CDR3 DNA sequence: TGTGCCAGCAGCGATCCCGGCAAAACCAATCAGCCCCAGCATTTT.

This clone was found once. The CDR3 sequence is CASSLGGRVTRGYTF. DNA for the CDR3: TGCGCCAGCAGCTTGGGGGGCCGGGTAACCCGTGGCTACACCTTC. The chain is built from TRBV5-1 and TRBJ1-2; the D gene is possibly TRBD1 (5 bases). The germline CDR1 and CDR2 sequences are SGHRS and YFSETQ. The germline V and J ends were trimmed by 0 bases and 7 bases, with 16 bases remaining between them. The CDR3 extends over 15 amino acids.

The chain couples TRBV14 to TRBJ2-1; possibly TRBD1 or TRBD2 for D (5 bases each). V was cut by 4 bases and J by 8 bases, with 21 bases left in between. The CDR3 extends over 16 amino acids. Germline V gene data show CDR1 as SGHDN and CDR2 as FVKESK. For the CDR3, the DNA is TGTGCCAGCAGCCTCTCGGGGCTCACCCGGTTTTATGAGCAGTTCTTC. This sequence encodes CASSLSGLTRFYEQFF.

The chain carries TRBV19 and TRBJ1-2; TRBD1 matches at 7 bases. V dropped 7 bases and J dropped 6; count of bases not matched to a gene: 11. The CDR3 is 14 amino acids. Germline CDR1 LNHDA, CDR2 SQIVND (reference sequence). CDR3 loop: CASTNPGQMDGYTF. The CDR3 DNA follows: TGTGCCAGTACCAACCCGGGACAGATGGATGGCTACACCTTC.

This clone was observed once. The gene calls are TRBV7-2 and TRBJ1-2; unclear D gene. The CDR3 totals 13 residues. In germline, CDR1 is SGHTA, CDR2 FQGNSA. The ends were cut back, 2 bases at V and 0 bases at J, with 4 bases in the middle. The CDR3: CASSLTANYGYTF. The CDR3 DNA follows: TGTGCCAGCAGCTTAACAGCTAACTATGGCTACACCTTC. The full variable domain, completed using reference TRBV7-2 and TRBJ1-2, is GAGVSQSPSNKVTEKGKDVELRCDPISGHTALYWYRQSLGQGLEFLIYFQGNSAPDKSGLPSDRFSAERTGGSVSTLTIQRTQQEDSAVYLCASSLTANYGYTFGSGTRLTVV.

The rearrangement uses TRBV19 and TRBJ1-2; perhaps TRBD1 as D (5 bases). The germline V gene has CDR1 LNHDA and CDR2 SQIVND (reference sequence). The V gene lost 3 bases and the J gene lost 6 bases, with 8 bases spanning the gap. The length of the CDR3 is 12 residues. The CDR3 spells CASSMGHDGYTF. In DNA, the CDR3 is TGTGCCAGTAGTATGGGGCACGATGGCTACACCTTC.

The chain is built from TRBV6-5 and TRBJ1-2; D is perhaps TRBD1 (6 bases). With 2 bases removed from V and 8 bases from J, the gap between germline ends came to 12 bases. The germline V gene has CDR1 MNHEY and CDR2 SVGAGI. This CDR3 is built from 13 residues. The DNA for the CDR3 is TGTGCCAGCAGTTACGCAGGGGCGGTGGGCTACACCTTC. Translating gives CASSYAGAVGYTF.

J is TRBJ2-1 and V is TRBV27, with 11 bases that match TRBD1. This CDR3 contains 18 residues. The germline V gene has CDR1 MNHEY and CDR2 SMNVEV (reference sequence). J lost 4 bases, V lost 5 bases, and 13 bases had no gene match. Here the CDR3 DNA reads TGTGCCAGCAGTCCCGGACAGGGGGCGTGGGGTGGGTACAATGAGCAGTTCTTC. This encodes CASSPGQGAWGGYNEQFF.

CDR3 nucleotide sequence: TGCGCCAGCAGACCCGGACAGGCGCGCGTTGGAAACACCATATATTTT. Translated, it gives CASRPGQARVGNTIYF. The chain carries TRBV5-1 and TRBJ1-3; TRBD1 agrees at 7 bases. This CDR3 is built from 16 residues. Germline lookup yields CDR1 SGHRS and CDR2 YFSETQ. V was pared by 5 bases and J by 3 bases, with 11 bases of the junction left unmatched.

The chain combines TRBV19 with TRBJ1-1; the D gene is possibly TRBD1 (5 bases). V was pared by 3 bases and J by 7 bases, with 15 bases between. This CDR3 region has 14 residues. Germline V CDR1 and CDR2: LNHDA, SQIVND (reference sequence). The CDR3 loop is CASSMGGSGLEAFF. The CDR3 coding sequence is TGTGCCAGTAGTATGGGAGGCTCGGGACTTGAAGCTTTCTTT.

This chain links TRBV10-3 with TRBJ2-7; possible D gene TRBD1, 5 bases. Trimming removed 5 bases from V and 5 bases from J, with 19 bases in between. The CDR3 spans 15 residues. Germline-derived CDR1 and CDR2 are ENHRY and SYGVKD. Written as DNA, the CDR3 is TGTGCCATCAGTTCGACCGTAGGGGTGAAGAACGAGCAGTACTTC. Amino acid sequence: CAISSTVGVKNEQYF.

CDR3 loop: CASSESGGGGNEQFF. For the CDR3, the DNA is TGCGCCAGCAGTGAGTCTGGGGGAGGGGGGAATGAGCAGTTCTTC. The gene calls are TRBV10-1 and TRBJ2-1; a possible D gene is TRBD2 (7 bases). Trimming removed 0 bases from V and 7 bases from J, with 13 bases in between. This CDR3 is built from 15 residues. Germline V lookup: CDR1 WNHNN, CDR2 SYGVQD (reference sequence).